The clone carrying this T cell receptor (beta chain) was detected a few times. The antigen is unknown. The data originate from a study of T cell repertoires in cytomegalovirus infection. Study summary: Indications of both CMV infection and matching HLA type were provided by public TCR beta signatures.

General study points: HLA-C-restricted CMV-specific TCR beta clonotypes prevailed in the ex vivo response.

V was clipped by 5 bases and J by 3 bases, with 17 bases between them. This CDR3 spans 16 amino acids. CDR1 is MDHEN, CDR2 SYDVKM, per germline. Via MiXCR, TCRdb re-called the reads, giving one row per CDR3 protein. This table has roughly 760,000 distinct CDR3 sequences, about 40% appearing once. Sequencing input: PBMCs. The gene calls are TRBV28 and TRBJ2-1; D gene unclear. The sequence was collected from a human donor in good health (CMV status not recorded). Some clones in this sample may be carry-over from other donors' samples. The DNA for the CDR3 is TGTGCCAGCAGTACCCCTTCCGAGGCGTTCTACAATGAGCAGTTCTTC. Protein product: CASSTPSEAFYNEQFF.